This T cell receptor (beta chain) comes out of a study of shared clonotypes between healthy human individuals. Sequencing was performed with immunoSEQ multiplex PCR; in TCRdb, only in-frame clones are kept and a portion is missing. The table shows fewer than 500,000 clones, with roughly 85% occurring only once. This clone was found once. Every donor, a Caucasian adult, lived in Nashville, Tennessee. V lost 1 base, J lost 10 bases, and 11 bases lay in between. CDR1 SGHTA and CDR2 FQGNSA come from the germline V gene. There are 13 residues in the CDR3. This sequence originates from a woman aged 40 to 50 in good health. Some clones in this sample may be carry-over from other donors' samples. The sequencing input was PBMCs. The V call is TRBV7-2, the J call TRBJ2-1; D ambiguous. CDR3 amino acids: CASSLVSGVEQFF. The CDR3 region has the DNA TGTGCCAGCAGCTTAGTTTCAGGTGTCGAGCAGTTCTTC.